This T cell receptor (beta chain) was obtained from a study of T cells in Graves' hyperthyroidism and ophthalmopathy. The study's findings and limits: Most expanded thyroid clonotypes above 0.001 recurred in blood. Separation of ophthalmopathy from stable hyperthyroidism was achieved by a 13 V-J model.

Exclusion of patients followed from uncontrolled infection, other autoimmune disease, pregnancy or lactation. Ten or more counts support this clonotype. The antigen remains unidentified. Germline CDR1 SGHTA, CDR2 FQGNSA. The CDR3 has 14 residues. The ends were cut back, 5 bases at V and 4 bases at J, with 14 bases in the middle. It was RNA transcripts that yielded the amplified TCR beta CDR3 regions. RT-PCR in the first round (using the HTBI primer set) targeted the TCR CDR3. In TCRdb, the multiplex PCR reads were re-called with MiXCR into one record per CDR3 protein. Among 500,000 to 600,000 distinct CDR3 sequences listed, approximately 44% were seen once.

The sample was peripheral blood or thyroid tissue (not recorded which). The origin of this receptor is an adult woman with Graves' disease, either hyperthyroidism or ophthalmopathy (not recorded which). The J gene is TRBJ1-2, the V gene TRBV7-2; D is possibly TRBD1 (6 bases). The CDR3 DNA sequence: TGTGCCAGCAGCCTCCAGGGGACCCCCTATGGCTACACCTTC. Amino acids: CASSLQGTPYGYTF.